This is a list of T cell receptor beta chains from one sample in a study of T cells in Graves' hyperthyroidism and ophthalmopathy. TCRdb re-called the multiplex PCR reads with MiXCR, one entry per CDR3 protein. The sample lists a few hundred thousand distinct CDR3 sequences; 46% were seen once. The sample was peripheral blood or thyroid tissue (not recorded which). The receptors derive from a young woman with Graves' hyperthyroidism. Both conserved end residues are part of each CDR3. Fields, in order: V gene, CDR3 length, clone size, J gene, D gene, CDR3 DNA, CDR3 protein. A D gene is named only where the DNA matches it firmly. Expanded clones get a size class; other rows say once, few or many, or leave the size out.

v_call: TRBV12-3/TRBV12-4
cdr3_length: 11
clone_size: .
j_call: TRBJ1-3
d_call: .
cdr3_nt: TGTGCCAGCAGTTTTATGGGAACCATATATTTT
cdr3_aa: CASSFMGTIYF

v_call: TRBV14
cdr3_length: 14
clone_size: many
j_call: TRBJ1-2
d_call: .
cdr3_nt: TGTGCCAGCAGCCAAGGGTGGAATCTGCCTGGCTACACCTTC
cdr3_aa: CASSQGWNLPGYTF

v_call: TRBV2
cdr3_length: 17
clone_size: once
j_call: TRBJ2-6
d_call: .
cdr3_nt: TGTGCCAGCAGTAAACAAGGTTCGAGCTCTGGGGCCAACGTCCTGACTTTC
cdr3_aa: CASSKQGSSSGANVLTF

v_call: TRBV7-9
cdr3_length: 14
clone_size: many
j_call: TRBJ2-7
d_call: TRBD2
cdr3_nt: TGTGCCAGCAGCTTAGTAGCTAGCGGCTACGAGCAGTACTTC
cdr3_aa: CASSLVASGYEQYF

v_call: TRBV5-1
cdr3_length: 17
clone_size: .
j_call: TRBJ2-2
d_call: TRBD2
cdr3_nt: TGCGCCAGCAGCTCCGGGACTAGCGGGAGTTGGGCCGGGGAGCTGTTTTTT
cdr3_aa: CASSSGTSGSWAGELFF

v_call: TRBV12-3/TRBV12-4
cdr3_length: 13
clone_size: many
j_call: TRBJ1-2
d_call: TRBD1
cdr3_nt: TGTGCCAGCTCATGGACAGGAGGAGGTGGCTACACCTTC
cdr3_aa: CASSWTGGGGYTF

v_call: TRBV27
cdr3_length: 15
clone_size: .
j_call: TRBJ2-5
d_call: .
cdr3_nt: TGTGCCAGCCGCACAGAGTGGGCAGCAGAGGAGACCCAGTACTTC
cdr3_aa: CASRTEWAAEETQYF

v_call: TRBV11-2
cdr3_length: 16
clone_size: many
j_call: TRBJ2-7
d_call: .
cdr3_nt: TGTGCCAGCAGCCCCAATAGTGGGGGGCTATCCTACGAGCAGTACTTC
cdr3_aa: CASSPNSGGLSYEQYF

v_call: TRBV29-1
cdr3_length: 12
clone_size: many
j_call: TRBJ1-1
d_call: .
cdr3_nt: TGCAGCACTCGATTGGGGGGCACTGAAGCTTTCTTT
cdr3_aa: CSTRLGGTEAFF

v_call: TRBV2
cdr3_length: 11
clone_size: few
j_call: TRBJ2-7
d_call: .
cdr3_nt: TGTGCTACTAGCAGATGGTACGAGCAGTACTTC
cdr3_aa: CATSRWYEQYF

v_call: TRBV5-5
cdr3_length: 14
clone_size: many
j_call: TRBJ2-7
d_call: .
cdr3_nt: TGTGCCAGCAGCTTTGGTCCTCGCGTCTACGAGCAGTACTTC
cdr3_aa: CASSFGPRVYEQYF

v_call: TRBV29-1
cdr3_length: 13
clone_size: .
j_call: TRBJ1-2
d_call: .
cdr3_nt: TGCAGCCCCAGGACAGACCCGAACTATGGCTACACCTTC
cdr3_aa: CSPRTDPNYGYTF

v_call: TRBV11-1
cdr3_length: 13
clone_size: many
j_call: TRBJ2-7
d_call: TRBD1
cdr3_nt: TGTGCCAGCAGCCGGGACAGGCGGTACGAGCAGTACTTC
cdr3_aa: CASSRDRRYEQYF

v_call: TRBV25-1
cdr3_length: 14
clone_size: many
j_call: TRBJ1-6
d_call: .
cdr3_nt: TGTGCCAGCACCAAGGGGGGGGCTCACTCACCCCTCCACTTT
cdr3_aa: CASTKGGAHSPLHF

v_call: TRBV12-3/TRBV12-4
cdr3_length: 13
clone_size: many
j_call: TRBJ1-1
d_call: .
cdr3_nt: TGTGCCAGCAGTTGGGAACAAAACACTGAAGCTTTCTTT
cdr3_aa: CASSWEQNTEAFF

v_call: TRBV15
cdr3_length: 16
clone_size: .
j_call: TRBJ2-7
d_call: TRBD1
cdr3_nt: TGTGCCACCAGCACGAGGACAGGGAGAAGCTCCTACGAGCAGTACTTC
cdr3_aa: CATSTRTGRSSYEQYF

v_call: TRBV12-3/TRBV12-4
cdr3_length: 16
clone_size: many
j_call: TRBJ2-5
d_call: .
cdr3_nt: TGTGCCAGCAGTTCCCAGGTGGCGGGGACACAAGAGACCCAGTACTTC
cdr3_aa: CASSSQVAGTQETQYF

v_call: TRBV6-5
cdr3_length: 12
clone_size: many
j_call: TRBJ1-6
d_call: .
cdr3_nt: TGTGCCAGCAGCAGGGGTAATTCACCCCTCCACTTT
cdr3_aa: CASSRGNSPLHF

v_call: TRBV7-6
cdr3_length: 16
clone_size: many
j_call: TRBJ2-5
d_call: TRBD2
cdr3_nt: TGTGCCAGCAGCTTAGCTAGCGGGAGGGTGCAAGAGACCCAGTACTTC
cdr3_aa: CASSLASGRVQETQYF

v_call: TRBV27
cdr3_length: 14
clone_size: many
j_call: TRBJ1-2
d_call: .
cdr3_nt: TGTGCCAGCAGGCCTACGGGTCAGGCTTATGGCTACACCTTC
cdr3_aa: CASRPTGQAYGYTF

v_call: TRBV18
cdr3_length: 15
clone_size: few
j_call: TRBJ1-1
d_call: .
cdr3_nt: TGTGCCAGCTCCCAGGGAGGACCGCCGAACACTGAAGCTTTCTTT
cdr3_aa: CASSQGGPPNTEAFF

v_call: TRBV4-1
cdr3_length: 16
clone_size: many
j_call: TRBJ2-7
d_call: .
cdr3_nt: TGCGCCAGCAGCCAAGCTAGGAGAGGGAGTTCCTACGAGCAGTACTTC
cdr3_aa: CASSQARRGSSYEQYF

v_call: TRBV24-1
cdr3_length: 15
clone_size: .
j_call: TRBJ2-2
d_call: .
cdr3_nt: TGTGCCACCAGTGGCTCCGGGACTCAGGCCGGGGAGCTGTTTTTT
cdr3_aa: CATSGSGTQAGELFF

v_call: TRBV5-4
cdr3_length: 14
clone_size: .
j_call: TRBJ2-7
d_call: .
cdr3_nt: TGTGCCAGCAGCCTGAAGGGAACAGACTACGAGCAGTACTTC
cdr3_aa: CASSLKGTDYEQYF

v_call: TRBV15
cdr3_length: 14
clone_size: .
j_call: TRBJ1-5
d_call: .
cdr3_nt: TGTGCCACCAGCAAGGGGGATGGCAATCAGCCCCAGCATTTT
cdr3_aa: CATSKGDGNQPQHF

v_call: TRBV20-1
cdr3_length: 15
clone_size: many
j_call: TRBJ2-7
d_call: TRBD1
cdr3_nt: TGCAGTGCTAAAGGAGACAGGGTATTAGCCTACGAGCAGTACTTC
cdr3_aa: CSAKGDRVLAYEQYF

v_call: TRBV18
cdr3_length: 15
clone_size: .
j_call: TRBJ1-5
d_call: TRBD1
cdr3_nt: TGTGCCAGCTCACCGACAGGGGACTTGAGTCAGCCCCAGCATTTT
cdr3_aa: CASSPTGDLSQPQHF

v_call: TRBV14
cdr3_length: 13
clone_size: few
j_call: TRBJ2-3
d_call: .
cdr3_nt: TGTGCCAGTAGCGGAACAGGGGCAGATACGCAGTATTTT
cdr3_aa: CASSGTGADTQYF

v_call: TRBV7-9
cdr3_length: 14
clone_size: .
j_call: TRBJ1-4
d_call: .
cdr3_nt: TGTGCCGGGGGAGCGGGAGGATGGTATGAAAAACTGTTTTTT
cdr3_aa: CAGGAGGWYEKLFF

v_call: TRBV12-3/TRBV12-4
cdr3_length: 13
clone_size: many
j_call: TRBJ2-7
d_call: .
cdr3_nt: TGTGCCAGCAGTTTTTATACCTCCTACGAGCAGTACTTC
cdr3_aa: CASSFYTSYEQYF

v_call: TRBV25-1
cdr3_length: 12
clone_size: once
j_call: TRBJ1-4
d_call: TRBD1
cdr3_nt: TGTGCTAGGACAGGGTATAATGAAAAACTGTTTTTT
cdr3_aa: CARTGYNEKLFF

v_call: TRBV24-1
cdr3_length: 14
clone_size: few
j_call: TRBJ2-1
d_call: .
cdr3_nt: TGTGCCACCAGTGATTTGCCAGGGATGAATGAGCAGTTCTTC
cdr3_aa: CATSDLPGMNEQFF

v_call: TRBV13
cdr3_length: 16
clone_size: .
j_call: TRBJ1-1
d_call: .
cdr3_nt: TGTGCCAGCTCACCGCGGGGGGGTGAGGGCCCCACTGAAGCTTTCTTT
cdr3_aa: CASSPRGGEGPTEAFF

v_call: TRBV10-3
cdr3_length: 14
clone_size: few
j_call: TRBJ2-1
d_call: TRBD2
cdr3_nt: TGTGCCATCAGTGAAGGTAGCGGGAAAAATGAGCAGTTCTTC
cdr3_aa: CAISEGSGKNEQFF

v_call: TRBV12-5
cdr3_length: 17
clone_size: .
j_call: TRBJ1-4
d_call: TRBD1
cdr3_nt: TGTGCTAGTGGTTTGGCGGGACAGGGGGCGCGGGAAGAAAAACTGTTTTTT
cdr3_aa: CASGLAGQGAREEKLFF

v_call: TRBV29-1
cdr3_length: 14
clone_size: .
j_call: TRBJ1-1
d_call: TRBD1
cdr3_nt: TGCAGCGTTGGTCGACAGGGGCGGGGCACTGAAGCTTTCTTT
cdr3_aa: CSVGRQGRGTEAFF

v_call: TRBV12-5
cdr3_length: 13
clone_size: many
j_call: TRBJ1-2
d_call: .
cdr3_nt: TGTGCTAGTGGTCCCGACGGGTACTATGGCTACACCTTC
cdr3_aa: CASGPDGYYGYTF

v_call: TRBV2
cdr3_length: 13
clone_size: many
j_call: TRBJ2-7
d_call: .
cdr3_nt: TGTGCCAGCGAAGGGTCGACCCTCTACGAGCAGTACTTC
cdr3_aa: CASEGSTLYEQYF

v_call: TRBV20-1
cdr3_length: 17
clone_size: .
j_call: TRBJ1-5
d_call: .
cdr3_nt: TGCAGTGCTAGAGCTCCTACTAGCGGGAAAGGGAATCAGCCCCAGCATTTT
cdr3_aa: CSARAPTSGKGNQPQHF

v_call: TRBV7-2
cdr3_length: 13
clone_size: .
j_call: TRBJ2-7
d_call: .
cdr3_nt: TGTGCCAGCAGCTTGTGGACTATTGAGGCTCAGTACTTC
cdr3_aa: CASSLWTIEAQYF

v_call: TRBV5-4
cdr3_length: 14
clone_size: .
j_call: TRBJ2-3
d_call: .
cdr3_nt: TGTGCCAGCAGCCAACGGACTCCCACAGATACGCAGTATTTT
cdr3_aa: CASSQRTPTDTQYF

v_call: TRBV10-1
cdr3_length: 13
clone_size: many
j_call: TRBJ1-1
d_call: .
cdr3_nt: TGCGCCAGCAGTGAGTCGCGGACAGAGGAAGCTTTCTTT
cdr3_aa: CASSESRTEEAFF

v_call: TRBV29-1
cdr3_length: 16
clone_size: many
j_call: TRBJ2-7
d_call: .
cdr3_nt: TGCAGCGTTGAAGGTCTAGAACTGGGGGCCCCCTACGAGCAGTACTTC
cdr3_aa: CSVEGLELGAPYEQYF

v_call: TRBV6-6
cdr3_length: 16
clone_size: few
j_call: TRBJ1-5
d_call: .
cdr3_nt: TGTGCCAGCAGTTACTCGCGGGATTATAGCAATCAGCCCCAGCATTTT
cdr3_aa: CASSYSRDYSNQPQHF

v_call: TRBV20-1
cdr3_length: 13
clone_size: many
j_call: TRBJ2-7
d_call: TRBD2
cdr3_nt: TGCAGTGCGAACGGACTAGCGGCCTACGAGCAGTACTTC
cdr3_aa: CSANGLAAYEQYF

v_call: TRBV7-9
cdr3_length: 15
clone_size: many
j_call: TRBJ1-1
d_call: .
cdr3_nt: TGTGCCAGCAGCTCGTCTTTTAACTTGAACACTGAAGCTTTCTTT
cdr3_aa: CASSSSFNLNTEAFF

v_call: TRBV5-8
cdr3_length: 19
clone_size: many
j_call: TRBJ2-5
d_call: TRBD1
cdr3_nt: TGTGCCAGCAGCTTACCCGGGACAGGGGGGCGTCGGGGTCAAGAGACCCAGTACTTC
cdr3_aa: CASSLPGTGGRRGQETQYF

v_call: TRBV29-1
cdr3_length: 13
clone_size: .
j_call: TRBJ1-5
d_call: .
cdr3_nt: TGCAGCATCGACCCCTATAGCAATCAGCCCCAGCATTTT
cdr3_aa: CSIDPYSNQPQHF

v_call: TRBV5-4
cdr3_length: 14
clone_size: .
j_call: TRBJ1-1
d_call: .
cdr3_nt: TGCGCCAGCAGCTTGGAACGGCCAGGCACTGAAGCTTTCTTT
cdr3_aa: CASSLERPGTEAFF

v_call: TRBV20-1
cdr3_length: 19
clone_size: .
j_call: TRBJ2-3
d_call: TRBD2
cdr3_nt: TGCAGTGCACCCGGGACTAGCGGGAGGGCCGACTTTAGCACAGATACGCAGTATTTT
cdr3_aa: CSAPGTSGRADFSTDTQYF

v_call: TRBV7-9
cdr3_length: 16
clone_size: few
j_call: TRBJ2-3
d_call: TRBD1
cdr3_nt: TGTGCCAGCAGCACCTCGACAGGGGCGATAGCAGATACGCAGTATTTT
cdr3_aa: CASSTSTGAIADTQYF